What follows are 15 T cell receptor beta chains derived from one specimen sequenced in a study of T cell repertoires in cytomegalovirus infection. TCRdb reprocessed the reads via MiXCR and lists one record per CDR3 protein. Of around 280,000 distinct CDR3 sequences detected, roughly an eighth appear once; the ten largest clones hold roughly 9.7%. Sequenced input: PBMCs. The source is a human donor in good health (CMV status not recorded). Some clones in this sample may be carry-over from other donors' samples.

This sequence joins TRBV28 and TRBJ1-6, with a possible D match to TRBD1 (5 bases). V shed 7 bases and J shed 9 bases, with 10 bases lying between them. The germline CDR1 and CDR2 sequences are MDHEN and SYDVKM. The CDR3 is 12 amino acids. This chain's CDR3 is CASTVGGSPLHF. CDR3 nucleotide sequence: TGTGCCAGCACCGTCGGGGGTTCACCCCTCCACTTT.

The rearrangement joins TRBV29-1 to TRBJ1-1; D ambiguous. This CDR3 is 13 amino acids long. V was cut by 7 bases and J by 5 bases, with 17 bases left in between. The germline CDR1 and CDR2 sequences are SQVTM and ANQGSEA. The CDR3 spells CSALTKLGTEAFF. The DNA of the CDR3 is TGCAGCGCCCTGACAAAACTGGGGACTGAAGCTTTCTTT.

This clonotype was found many times. The chain carries TRBV7-3 and TRBJ2-2, with 8 bases aligning to TRBD2. Trimming took 4 bases from V and 1 from J; bases not matched to a gene: 2. The germline CDR1 and CDR2 sequences are SGHTA and FQGTGA. The CDR3 spans 15 residues. For the CDR3, the DNA is TGTGCCAGCAGCTGGAGCGGGGGGAACACCGGGGAGCTGTTTTTT. This encodes CASSWSGGNTGELFF.

The rearrangement joins TRBV11-2 to TRBJ2-1, with TRBD2 matching 8 bases. The ends lost 0 bases at V and 13 bases at J; junction bases unmatched: 11. CDR3 length equals 15 residues. Germline V gene sequence: CDR1 SGHAT, CDR2 FQNNGV. CDR3 sequence (DNA): TGTGCCAGCAGCTTAGATCTGGTTGCGGGGGGATCCCAGTTCTTC. Translation: CASSLDLVAGGSQFF.

The CDR3 spells CASSSPGLWGQETQYF. In DNA form, the CDR3 reads TGTGCCAGCAGCTCTCCGGGTCTCTGGGGCCAAGAGACCCAGTACTTC. The rearrangement uses TRBV7-9 and TRBJ2-5; D ambiguous. Germline CDR1 is SEHNR and CDR2 is FQNEAQ (reference sequence). V was clipped by 4 bases and J by 1 base, with 16 bases between them. The CDR3 has 16 residues.

This clonotype was seen many times. The chain combines TRBV19 with TRBJ2-7, with 8 positions matching TRBD1. The CDR3 has 16 amino acids. The germline V gene encodes CDR1 LNHDA and CDR2 SQIVND (reference sequence). V was pared by 2 bases and J by 1 base, with 7 bases of the junction left unmatched. The CDR3: CASSISETGESYEQYF. Here the CDR3 DNA reads TGTGCCAGTAGTATATCCGAGACAGGGGAATCCTACGAGCAGTACTTC.

Concerning this clonotype itself: One base away lies a much larger clone, so this may be a sequencing read error. V gene TRBV6-5 combines with J gene TRBJ2-7; D is unresolved. Germline values: CDR1 MNHEY, CDR2 SVGAGI. V was shortened by 4 bases and J by 3 bases, with 13 bases between the two germline ends. The CDR3 loop spans 14 amino acids. The CDR3 sequence is CASSCSFRIYEQYF. The CDR3 DNA is TGTGCCAGCAGTTGCTCGTTCAGGATCTACGAGCAGTACTTC.

Ten or more counts support this clonotype. The rearrangement joins TRBV7-9 to TRBJ2-7; D possibly corresponds to TRBD2 (6 bases). The CDR3 is 14 amino acids. Per germline, CDR1 SEHNR and CDR2 FQNEAQ (reference sequence). V dropped 7 bases and J dropped 3 bases, with 16 bases sitting between them. For the CDR3, the DNA is TGTGCCAGCACCGGAACCGGGGGAGACTACGAGCAGTACTTC. It specifies CASTGTGGDYEQYF. Full variable domain (outside the CDR3, taken from reference TRBV7-9 and TRBJ2-7): DTGVSQNPRHKITKRGQNVTFRCDPISEHNRLYWYRQTLGQGPEFLTYFQNEAQLEKSRLLSDRFSAERPKGSFSTLEIQRTEQGDSAMYLCASTGTGGDYEQYFGPGTRLTVT.

The genes are TRBV13 and TRBJ2-1; TRBD1 is a possible D gene (5 bases). The ends were cut back, 5 bases at V and 6 bases at J, with 17 bases in the middle. Germline V lookup: CDR1 PRHDT, CDR2 FYEKMQ (reference sequence). The CDR3 length is 15 residues. The CDR3, as DNA: TGTGCCAGCAGCCCGCAGGGCGCCAAAGTCAATGAGCAGTTCTTC. Translating gives CASSPQGAKVNEQFF.

On this clonotype: A read error may explain this, as a much larger clone is one base away. The chain joins TRBV7-2 to TRBJ2-7; D unclear. Germline V gene data show CDR1 as SGHTA and CDR2 as FQGNSA. The CDR3 runs 15 residues. V lost 5 bases, J lost 2 bases, and 16 bases lay in between. The CDR3 here is CASSVGQAKAYEQYF. CDR3 DNA: TGTGCCAGCAGCGTAGGGCAGGCAAAAGCCTACGAGCAGTACTTC.

The chain uses TRBV20-1 and TRBJ2-5; TRBD2 is a possible D gene (5 bases). Germline V lookup: CDR1 DFQATT, CDR2 SNEGSKA (reference sequence). CDR3 size: 14 residues. The CDR3 loop is CSAKVRGSPGYQYF. The CDR3 coding sequence is TGCAGCGCGAAAGTTAGAGGGAGTCCCGGGTACCAGTACTTC.

The table lists this clonotype with many counts. The chain combines TRBV28 with TRBJ2-1, with 7 bases identical to TRBD1. The CDR3 runs 16 residues. Looked up from germline, CDR1 is MDHEN and CDR2 is SYDVKM. Trimming took 2 bases from V and 5 from J; bases not matched to a gene: 9. The CDR3 here is CASSLATGLINNEQFF. CDR3 bases: TGTGCCAGCAGTTTAGCGACAGGGCTAATTAACAATGAGCAGTTCTTC.

This clonotype has a handful of counts. The CDR3 is CATSRDPGGDEKLFF. CDR3 in DNA: TGTGCCACCAGCAGAGATCCCGGGGGGGATGAAAAACTGTTTTTT. The gene calls are TRBV15 and TRBJ1-4, with TRBD1 as a possible D gene (5 bases). With 0 bases removed from V and 6 bases from J, the gap between germline ends came to 11 bases. The length of the CDR3 is 15 residues. Germline loops: CDR1 LNHNV, CDR2 YYDKDF (reference sequence). Full variable domain (rest looked up from reference TRBV15 and TRBJ1-4): DAMVIQNPRYQVTQFGKPVTLSCSQTLNHNVMYWYQQKSSQAPKLLFHYYDKDFNNEADTPDNFQSRRPNTSFCFLDIRSPGLGDTAMYLCATSRDPGGDEKLFFGSGTQLSVL.

This clonotype appeared many times. The rearrangement joins TRBV15 to TRBJ2-1; the match to TRBD2 covers 10 bases. The CDR3 has 16 residues. Losses at the gene ends were 2 bases for V and 4 bases for J; bases not matched to a gene: 5. Germline CDR1 LNHNV, CDR2 YYDKDF (reference sequence). In DNA form, the CDR3 reads TGTGCCACCAGCAGACGCACTAGCGGGGATTACAATGAGCAGTTCTTC. This translates into CATSRRTSGDYNEQFF.

This clonotype was recorded many times. The gene calls are TRBV12-3 or TRBV12-4 and TRBJ1-1, with no clear D. The CDR3 totals 14 residues. Deletions cut 7 bases from V and 0 bases from J, with 12 bases between. The chain's CDR3 is CASIGRRLNTEAFF. Here the CDR3 DNA reads TGTGCCAGCATCGGGCGCCGTTTGAACACTGAAGCTTTCTTT.